Following are 28 T cell receptor beta chains from one sample sequenced in a study of blood T cell repertoires in COVID-19. The assay was immunoSEQ multiplex PCR, and TCRdb's table has in-frame clones only and misses some. The sample includes approximately 390,000 clones, 87% of them seen just once. Sequencing used PBMCs or T cells enriched from blood (not recorded which). The receptors originated from a woman between 50 and 59 years old who had recovered from COVID-19.

A word on this clone: This likely reflects a read error, since a far larger clone is one base away. The chain recombines TRBV7-2 with TRBJ1-2; 7 bases map to TRBD1. CDR1 and CDR2 from the germline V gene are SGHTA and FQGNSA. Trimming removed 5 bases from V and 2 bases from J; junction bases left unmatched: 2. The CDR3 is 13 residues long. CDR3 amino acids: CASSPTGNYGYTF. The DNA of the CDR3 is TGTGCCAGCAGCCCGACAGGGAACTATGGCTACACCTTC.

The chain links TRBV4-2 to TRBJ1-2; D might be TRBD1 (5 bases). With 3 bases removed from V and 4 bases from J, the gap between germline ends came to 12 bases. Germline V CDR1 and CDR2: LGHNA, YNFKEQ. The CDR3 covers 14 residues. CDR3 in amino acids: CASSQEGLIYGYTF. In DNA form, the CDR3 reads TGTGCCAGCAGCCAGGAGGGACTGATCTATGGCTACACCTTC.

The chain recombines TRBV2 with TRBJ1-4; the match to TRBD1 covers 7 bases. The CDR3 loop spans 15 amino acids. V lost 4 bases and J lost 4; bases outside the gene matches: 6. CDR1 is SNHLY and CDR2 is FYNNEI in the germline V gene. The CDR3 sequence: CASSVRGQNNEKLFF. The CDR3 DNA is TGTGCCAGCAGTGTGCGGGGACAGAATAATGAAAAACTGTTTTTT.

This clone was detected only once. V is TRBV7-2 and J is TRBJ1-4; D may be TRBD1 (5 bases). CDR3 length: 17 residues. Deletions cut 5 bases from V and 0 bases from J, with 16 bases between. Germline CDR1 and CDR2: SGHTA and FQGNSA. CDR3 coding DNA: TGTGCCAGCAGCCTTGGAAGGGGAACTGCAACTAATGAAAAACTGTTTTTT. This codes for CASSLGRGTATNEKLFF.

DNA of the CDR3: TGTGCCAGCAGCTTAGGGGACAGGGCCCTTACCTACGAGCAGTACTTC. The encoded protein is CASSLGDRALTYEQYF. The rearrangement links TRBV13 to TRBJ2-7, with 8 nucleotides matching TRBD1. The germline CDR1 and CDR2 sequences are PRHDT and FYEKMQ (reference sequence). Unmatched junction bases numbered 6, after V lost 0 bases and J lost 2 bases. The CDR3 has 16 amino acids.

The chain couples TRBV5-4 to TRBJ1-1, with unresolved D. This CDR3 has 14 residues. The V end lost 0 bases, the J end lost 7 bases, and 13 bases lay between the germline ends. Looked up from germline, CDR1 is SGHNT and CDR2 is YYREEE (reference sequence). For the CDR3, the DNA is TGTGCCAGCAGCTTGGGGGCGACGGCCCGTGAAGCTTTCTTT. Translating gives CASSLGATAREAFF.

The chain links TRBV4-2 to TRBJ1-2; D gene ambiguous. Germline CDR1 is LGHNA and CDR2 is YNFKEQ. V lost 3 bases to trimming and J lost 4 bases, with 12 bases between them. The CDR3 totals 14 residues. DNA for the CDR3: TGTGCCAGCAGCCAGGCGGGGTCAATCTATGGCTACACCTTC. Its translation: CASSQAGSIYGYTF.

The rearrangement joins TRBV5-4 to TRBJ1-3; 9 positions agree with TRBD1. The CDR3 is 17 residues long. J was trimmed by 8 bases and V by 0 bases; bases with no gene match: 12. Germline V CDR1 and CDR2: SGHNT, YYREEE (reference sequence). The CDR3 bases are TGTGCCAGCAGCTTGGGAACGACGGCGACAGGGGGAGACACCATATATTTT. It specifies CASSLGTTATGGDTIYF.

V usage is TRBV7-9 and J usage is TRBJ1-1; D remains unclear. V lost 1 base and J 2 bases, leaving 11 bases between the germline ends. This CDR3 region has 15 residues. Germline-derived CDR1 and CDR2 are SEHNR and FQNEAQ (reference sequence). This CDR3 reads CASSLVSTGNTEAFF. In DNA, the CDR3 is TGTGCCAGCAGCTTAGTGTCTACGGGAAACACTGAAGCTTTCTTT.

About this clone: Distinct nucleotide sequences in the sample also encode this CDR3. This rearrangement joins TRBV27 to TRBJ2-7; 8 nucleotides agree with TRBD2. The germline CDR1 and CDR2 sequences are MNHEY and SMNVEV (reference sequence). The CDR3 runs to 13 residues. V gave up 6 bases and J gave up 2 bases; unmatched junction bases: 3. The CDR3 DNA reads TGTGCCAGCAGCCGGGGGGGAGCCTACGAGCAGTACTTC. Translating it yields CASSRGGAYEQYF.

J is TRBJ2-5 and V is TRBV7-9, with 10 bases matching TRBD2. This CDR3 is 14 amino acids long. Germline values: CDR1 SEHNR, CDR2 FQNEAQ (reference sequence). Trimming at V came to 4 bases and at J to 4 bases, leaving 3 bases not matched to a gene. The CDR3 DNA is TGTGCCAGCAGCTCGAGCGGGGGGGTAGAGACCCAGTACTTC. Encoded protein: CASSSSGGVETQYF.

This sequence joins TRBV6-5 and TRBJ1-2; D remains ambiguous. The V end was cut by 7 bases, the J end by 6 bases, with 12 bases between. The germline V gene has CDR1 MNHEY and CDR2 SVGAGI. The CDR3 runs 12 residues. CDR3 loop: CASTGGQDGYTF. DNA for the CDR3: TGTGCCAGCACTGGAGGGCAGGATGGCTACACCTTC.

The V call is TRBV19, the J call TRBJ2-2; 16 bases are a match to TRBD2. Germline trimming cut 5 bases from V and 3 bases from J; bases unmatched to any gene: 9. The germline V gene encodes CDR1 LNHDA and CDR2 SQIVND (reference sequence). This CDR3 contains 19 residues. This chain's CDR3 is CASSLWGLAGGPDTGELFF. The CDR3 DNA sequence: TGTGCCAGTAGTCTTTGGGGACTAGCGGGGGGGCCGGACACCGGGGAGCTGTTTTTT.

This chain uses TRBV2 with TRBJ1-1, with no clear D. The CDR3 runs 14 residues. V lost 2 bases and J lost 3, with 10 bases in between. Germline V gene data show CDR1 as SNHLY and CDR2 as FYNNEI. CDR3 coding DNA: TGTGCCAGCAGTGAAATGAGGCAGCACACTGAAGCTTTCTTT. This sequence encodes CASSEMRQHTEAFF. The full variable domain, in which reference TRBV2 and TRBJ1-1 provide the parts outside the CDR3, is EPEVTQTPSHQVTQMGQEVILRCVPISNHLYFYWYRQILGQKVEFLVSFYNNEISEKSEIFDDQFSVERPDGSNFTLKIRSTKLEDSAMYFCASSEMRQHTEAFFGQGTRLTVV.

The chain links TRBV5-5 to TRBJ1-5; the D is unclear. The CDR3 sequence is 17 residues long. The germline gives CDR1 SGHKS, CDR2 YYEKEE (reference sequence). V was clipped by 0 bases and J by 3 bases, with 16 bases between them. The CDR3 is CASSLVPGTPPNQPQHF. As DNA, the CDR3 is TGTGCCAGCAGCTTGGTTCCAGGCACCCCCCCCAATCAGCCCCAGCATTTT. Full variable domain (remainder filled in from reference TRBV5-5 and TRBJ1-5): DAGVTQSPTHLIKTRGQQVTLRCSPISGHKSVSWYQQVLGQGPQFIFQYYEKEERGRGNFPDRFSARQFPNYSSELNVNALLLGDSALYLCASSLVPGTPPNQPQHFGDGTRLSIL.

The rearrangement links TRBV2 to TRBJ1-2, with no clear D. Germline V gives CDR1 SNHLY, CDR2 FYNNEI. The ends were cut back, 6 bases at V and 0 bases at J, with 8 bases in the middle. The CDR3 length is 13 residues. CDR3 sequence reads: CASREVANYGYTF. Here the CDR3 DNA reads TGTGCCAGCAGGGAGGTAGCTAACTATGGCTACACCTTC.

This clone was picked up one time. V is TRBV3-1 (or the pseudogene TRBV3-2) and J is TRBJ2-7, with D possibly matching TRBD1 (5 bases). V gave up 0 bases and J gave up 0 bases, with 15 bases separating them. The CDR3 runs to 17 residues. The germline V gene encodes CDR1 LGHDT and CDR2 YNNKEL (reference sequence). The CDR3 is CASSQEGRATISYEQYF. The DNA of the CDR3 is TGTGCCAGCAGCCAAGAAGGCAGGGCGACAATCTCCTACGAGCAGTACTTC.

This clone was seen a handful of times. CDR3 loop: CASSFRVVGEQFF. In nucleotides, the CDR3 is TGTGCCAGCAGCTTTCGGGTGGTCGGGGAGCAGTTCTTC. The chain carries TRBV7-2 and TRBJ2-1; D ambiguous. V was clipped by 3 bases and J by 10 bases, with 13 bases between them. This CDR3 has 13 residues. CDR1 is SGHTA and CDR2 is FQGNSA in the germline V gene. The whole variable domain, filled in from reference TRBV7-2 and TRBJ2-1, reads GAGVSQSPSNKVTEKGKDVELRCDPISGHTALYWYRQSLGQGLEFLIYFQGNSAPDKSGLPSDRFSAERTGGSVSTLTIQRTQQEDSAVYLCASSFRVVGEQFFGPGTRLTVL.

V gene TRBV19 combines with J gene TRBJ1-1; a possible D gene is TRBD1 (6 bases). The CDR3 sequence is 13 residues long. Trimming shortened V by 6 bases and J by 1 base, and 9 bases separated the two germline ends. CDR1 is LNHDA and CDR2 is SQIVND in the germline V gene (reference sequence). CDR3 in DNA: TGTGCCAGTAGGGACAGACCGAACACTGAAGCTTTCTTT. As protein: CASRDRPNTEAFF. Combining the CDR3 with reference TRBV19 and TRBJ1-1 gives the whole variable domain DGGITQSPKYLFRKEGQNVTLSCEQNLNHDAMYWYRQDPGQGLRLIYYSQIVNDFQKGDIAEGYSVSREKKESFPLTVTSAQKNPTAFYLCASRDRPNTEAFFGQGTRLTVV.

The CDR3 reads CASSPGQQETQYF. The CDR3 coding sequence is TGTGCCAGCAGCCCGGGACAGCAAGAGACCCAGTACTTC. The chain uses TRBV7-8 and TRBJ2-5; 7 nucleotides match TRBD1. J lost 2 bases, V lost 5 bases, and 2 bases had no gene match. This CDR3 has 13 residues. From germline, CDR1 is SGHVS and CDR2 FQNEAQ. The whole variable domain, remainder taken from reference TRBV7-8 and TRBJ2-5, is GAGVSQSPRYKVAKRGQDVALRCDPISGHVSLFWYQQALGQGPEFLTYFQNEAQLDKSGLPSDRFFAERPEGSVSTLKIQRTQQEDSAVYLCASSPGQQETQYFGPGTRLLVL.

The rearrangement links TRBV3-1 (or the pseudogene TRBV3-2) to TRBJ1-5, with 8 bases lining up with TRBD1. This CDR3 has 14 amino acids. V shed 4 bases, J shed 7 bases, and the junction held 6 bases outside the gene matches. Germline V gene lookup returns CDR1 LGHDT and CDR2 YNNKEL (reference sequence). The CDR3, as DNA: TGTGCCAGCAGCCGAAAGACAGGGGAGCAGCCCCAGCATTTT. It yields the protein CASSRKTGEQPQHF.

This chain links TRBV14 with TRBJ2-7; a weak D match, TRBD1 (6 bases). The length of the CDR3 is 14 residues. CDR1 is SGHDN, CDR2 FVKESK, per germline. The V end was cut by 3 bases, the J end by 1 base, with 10 bases between. The CDR3 DNA reads TGTGCCAGCAGCCATCCAGGGGATTCCTACGAGCAGTACTTC. Translation: CASSHPGDSYEQYF.

The rearrangement links TRBV27 to TRBJ2-6; D call uncertain. Germline V gives CDR1 MNHEY, CDR2 SMNVEV (reference sequence). Trimming took 5 bases from V and 0 from J, leaving 5 bases between them. This CDR3 has 14 residues. The CDR3 here is CASSLSSGANVLTF. In DNA, the CDR3 is TGTGCCAGCAGTCTAAGCTCTGGGGCCAACGTCCTGACTTTC.

The V gene is TRBV4-1, the J gene TRBJ2-4; D possibly corresponds to TRBD2 (6 bases). The germline V gene has CDR1 MGHRA and CDR2 YSYEKL. The CDR3 has 15 amino acids. V shed 0 bases and J shed 2 bases, with 8 bases lying between them. This CDR3 is CASSQDRGSKNIQYF. The CDR3 nucleotides are TGCGCCAGCAGCCAAGATCGGGGGTCCAAAAACATTCAGTACTTC.

The rearrangement links TRBV4-2 to TRBJ2-6; D is possibly TRBD1 (6 bases). From germline, CDR1 is LGHNA and CDR2 YNFKEQ. Trimming shortened V by 2 bases and J by 0 bases, and 14 bases separated the two germline ends. The CDR3 totals 18 residues. The CDR3 loop reads CASSQSSNRASGANVLTF. As DNA, the CDR3 is TGTGCCAGCAGCCAATCGAGCAACAGGGCCTCTGGGGCCAACGTCCTGACTTTC.

The rearrangement links TRBV28 to TRBJ1-5; D is unresolved. The CDR3 runs to 12 residues. Looked up from germline, CDR1 is MDHEN and CDR2 is SYDVKM. The ends were cut back, 4 bases at V and 8 bases at J, with 9 bases in the middle. The DNA of the CDR3 is TGTGCCAGCAGTTCCTCTGGAGAGCCCCAGCATTTT. It specifies CASSSSGEPQHF. Full variable domain (remainder filled in from reference TRBV28 and TRBJ1-5): DVKVTQSSRYLVKRTGEKVFLECVQDMDHENMFWYRQDPGLGLRLIYFSYDVKMKEKGDIPEGYSVSREKKERFSLILESASTNQTSMYLCASSSSGEPQHFGDGTRLSIL.

This clone was recorded a few times. This chain connects TRBV2 to TRBJ1-5; D gene uncertain. V lost 11 bases and J lost 1, with 12 bases in between. The CDR3 runs to 13 residues. Germline V gene lookup returns CDR1 SNHLY and CDR2 FYNNEI. The CDR3: CASAEVSNQPQHF. The CDR3 DNA follows: TGTGCCTCTGCTGAGGTGAGCAATCAGCCCCAGCATTTT.

The chain links TRBV6-5 to TRBJ2-7; 7 bases line up with TRBD1. V lost 6 bases to trimming and J lost 3 bases; unmatched junction nucleotides: 5. This CDR3 has 13 amino acids. Germline V gene sequence: CDR1 MNHEY, CDR2 SVGAGI. The CDR3 loop is CASRDGTVYEQYF. CDR3 nucleotide sequence: TGTGCCAGCAGAGACGGGACAGTCTACGAGCAGTACTTC.